This is a list of T cell receptor beta chains from one sample in a study of CD8 T cells in ankylosing spondylitis. Via MiXCR, TCRdb re-called the 5' RACE reads, giving one row per CDR3 protein. The data contain about 160,000 distinct CDR3 sequences, about 18% of them singletons. Sequencing input: blood, either unsorted or a sorted T cell fraction (not recorded which). Receptor source: a male donor with ankylosing spondylitis or in good health (not recorded which). CDR3s include the opening cysteine and the closing phenylalanine or tryptophan. The D gene is left open where the match is weak. Expanded clones are given a class, and other clones once, few, many or no size at all.

clone_size,j_call,v_call,d_call,cdr3_nt,cdr3_aa
few,TRBJ2-4,TRBV6-5,.,TGTGCCAGCAGTTACTCGTTAGGGACGGGGGTCATTCAGTACTTC,CASSYSLGTGVIQYF
few,TRBJ1-5,TRBV2,.,TGTGCCAGCAGTGAACGGGGTTATAGCAATCAGCCCCAGCATTTT,CASSERGYSNQPQHF
.,TRBJ2-1,TRBV25-1,TRBD1,TGTGCCAGCAGAGGGGACAGGTTACATGGGCAGTTCTTC,CASRGDRLHGQFF
many,TRBJ2-7,TRBV5-6,.,TGTGCCAGCAGCAAGTATGGCGAGCAGTACTTC,CASSKYGEQYF
few,TRBJ1-4,TRBV27,.,TGTGCCAGCAAGATGTCCGGGGGAAAGGGTGAAAAACTGTTTTTT,CASKMSGGKGEKLFF
.,TRBJ1-5,TRBV6-1,.,TGTGCCAGCAGTGGCCCCGACGGGAGGAGCAATCAGCCCCAGCATTTT,CASSGPDGRSNQPQHF
few,TRBJ2-1,TRBV3-1,.,TGTGCCAGCAGCCCGATGCCCAAAATGGGGGGTCTTTACAATGAGCAGTTCTTC,CASSPMPKMGGLYNEQFF
many,TRBJ2-5,TRBV20-1,TRBD2,TGCAGTGCTGAGGAGGGACTGGGGGGGGCCCAGTACTTC,CSAEEGLGGAQYF
.,TRBJ2-1,TRBV7-9,.,TGTGCCAGCAGCCCCCGGGACCCCAGTTTCGACAATGAGCAGTTCTTC,CASSPRDPSFDNEQFF
many,TRBJ2-1,TRBV6-1,TRBD2,TGTGCCAGCAGACAAAGGGTGAGCGGGAGGACCTACAATGAGCAGTTCTTC,CASRQRVSGRTYNEQFF
many,TRBJ1-1,TRBV20-1,.,TGCAGTGCTAGTTTCCTCCGGGACACTGAAGCTTTCTTT,CSASFLRDTEAFF
.,TRBJ2-1,TRBV9,TRBD2,TGTGCCAGCAGCGTCGGGGGGAGACTTGACAATGAGCAGTTCTTC,CASSVGGRLDNEQFF
.,TRBJ1-5,TRBV27,.,TGTGCCAGCAGTTTCGACAGCGATCAGCCCCAGCATTTT,CASSFDSDQPQHF
.,TRBJ2-2,TRBV19,.,TGTGCCAGTAGTACACGAGGTTGGAACACCGGGGAGCTGTTTTTT,CASSTRGWNTGELFF
.,TRBJ2-2,TRBV5-1,TRBD2,TGCGCCAGCAGCGAAAGGACTAGCGGGGCCGGGGAGCTGTTTTTT,CASSERTSGAGELFF
many,TRBJ1-2,TRBV5-1,.,TGCGCCAGCAGCTTGGACGGGCGGAGCTATGGCTACACCTTC,CASSLDGRSYGYTF
few,TRBJ2-1,TRBV2,.,TGTGCCAGCAGTGATTTGTGGGGTCACAATGAGCAGTTCTTC,CASSDLWGHNEQFF
.,TRBJ2-3,TRBV11-2,.,TGTGCCAGCAGCCGACTAGAGGGGACAGATACGCAGTATTTT,CASSRLEGTDTQYF
.,TRBJ2-3,TRBV5-1,TRBD1,TGCGCCAGCAGCTTGGAGGGGACAGGGCCCACAGATACGCAGTATTTT,CASSLEGTGPTDTQYF
.,TRBJ2-7,TRBV5-1,.,TGCGCCAGCAGCTTGAGCCGGATCTCCTACGAGCAGTACTTC,CASSLSRISYEQYF
many,TRBJ2-5,TRBV10-3,.,TGTGCCATCAGTGAACAGATGGTCCCGCAGTACTTC,CAISEQMVPQYF
many,TRBJ1-1,TRBV20-1,.,TGCAGTGCTAGAGATCCACAGGGAAACACTGAAGCTTTCTTT,CSARDPQGNTEAFF